This entry describes one T cell receptor (beta chain). This entry is derived from a study of blood T cell repertoires in COVID-19. Only in-frame clones appear in the TCRdb table, and some are missing; sequencing was by immunoSEQ multiplex PCR. The sample holds over 14,000 clones, approximately 88% seen once. After removal of 5 bases from V and 10 bases from J, the junction contained 6 bases not matched to a gene. The CDR3 covers 14 residues. Germline V lookup: CDR1 SEHNR, CDR2 FQNEAQ (reference sequence). Material: peripheral blood. The clonotype comes from a human donor in a cohort sampled during active COVID-19. The chain couples TRBV7-9 to TRBJ2-7; 15 bases fit TRBD2. The CDR3 nucleotides are TGTGCCAGCAGCCCAGGGACTAGCGGGAGGAGACAGTACTTC. Translation gives CASSPGTSGRRQYF.